A single sample is the source of the 25 T cell receptor beta chains below, sequenced in a study of shared clonotypes between healthy human individuals. Measured with immunoSEQ multiplex PCR; TCRdb has only the in-frame clones, and not every one. The sample holds fewer than 800,000 clones; about 90% are singletons and the top ten take roughly 24%. Naive CD8 cells comprised CD45RO-negative, CCR7-positively selected cells, excluding terminally differentiated effector memory CD45RA+ cells. The sample comprised naive CD8+ T cells sorted from blood. The receptor source for this set is a young man in good health.

The rearrangement uses TRBV28 and TRBJ1-1; D gene uncertain. This CDR3 comprises 14 residues. Looked up from germline, CDR1 is MDHEN and CDR2 is SYDVKM. Deletions cut 6 bases from V and 1 base from J, with 12 bases between. CDR3 region: CASSPPGENTEAFF. CDR3 DNA sequence: TGTGCCAGCAGCCCACCTGGGGAGAACACTGAAGCTTTCTTT.

The V and J genes are TRBV27 and TRBJ2-1; TRBD2 matches 15 bases. J lost 3 bases, V lost 5 bases, and 8 bases had no gene match. The CDR3 loop spans 18 amino acids. Germline V lookup: CDR1 MNHEY, CDR2 SMNVEV (reference sequence). CDR3 coding DNA: TGTGCCAGCAGTACCGGGACTAGCGGGAGGAACGTCTACAATGAGCAGTTCTTC. Translated: CASSTGTSGRNVYNEQFF.

This clone appeared once. This CDR3 is also generated by other DNA sequences in the sample. The V and J genes are TRBV29-1 and TRBJ2-7, with a possible D match to TRBD1 (5 bases). V lost 0 bases, J lost 1 base, and 7 bases lay in between. CDR3 length: 13 residues. Germline V gene lookup returns CDR1 SQVTM and CDR2 ANQGSEA. The CDR3 DNA sequence: TGCAGCGTTGAAGAAGGGGAATCCTACGAGCAGTACTTC. This gives the protein CSVEEGESYEQYF.

The chain joins TRBV11-2 to TRBJ2-1; no clear D gene. CDR1 SGHAT and CDR2 FQNNGV come from the germline V gene. The CDR3 is made up of 16 amino acids. V shed 6 bases and J shed 0 bases, with 15 bases lying between them. CDR3: CASSRMAEISYNEQFF. The CDR3 DNA is TGTGCCAGCAGTAGGATGGCGGAAATCTCCTACAATGAGCAGTTCTTC.

On this clone itself: Other DNA sequences in this specimen translate into the identical CDR3. V usage is TRBV6-1 and J usage is TRBJ2-1, with D tentatively TRBD1 (5 bases). This CDR3 contains 16 residues. Germline V gene sequence: CDR1 MNHNS, CDR2 SASEGT. V was cut by 1 base and J by 0 bases, with 10 bases left in between. The CDR3 DNA follows: TGTGCCAGCAGTGAAGGGCAGGGTTACTCCTACAATGAGCAGTTCTTC. Translated: CASSEGQGYSYNEQFF.

The J gene is TRBJ2-2, the V gene TRBV9, with D possibly matching TRBD2 (5 bases). V was trimmed by 4 bases and J by 5 bases, leaving 15 bases between them. This CDR3 comprises 15 residues. Germline CDR1 SGDLS, CDR2 YYNGEE. The CDR3, as DNA: TGTGCCAGCAGCAACCCTGACGGACTTACCGGGGAGCTGTTTTTT. The encoded protein is CASSNPDGLTGELFF.

As concerns this clone: Other DNA sequences in this specimen translate into the identical CDR3. This sequence joins TRBV27 and TRBJ2-7; no firm D call. This CDR3 comprises 12 residues. CDR1 is MNHEY and CDR2 is SMNVEV in the germline V gene (reference sequence). Trimming shortened V by 5 bases and J by 2 bases, and 7 bases separated the two germline ends. The CDR3 sequence is CASSPGPYEQYF. The CDR3 DNA reads TGTGCCAGCAGTCCGGGTCCCTACGAGCAGTACTTC.

This chain links TRBV9 with TRBJ1-2; TRBD1 is a possible D gene (6 bases). Per germline, CDR1 SGDLS and CDR2 YYNGEE. V lost 4 bases and J lost 0, with 10 bases in between. The CDR3 is made up of 14 amino acids. CDR3 residues: CASSLGGANYGYTF. The CDR3 nucleotides read TGTGCCAGCAGCCTAGGGGGAGCTAACTATGGCTACACCTTC. Combining the CDR3 with reference TRBV9 and TRBJ1-2 gives the whole variable domain DSGVTQTPKHLITATGQRVTLRCSPRSGDLSVYWYQQSLDQGLQFLIQYYNGEERAKGNILERFSAQQFPDLHSELNLSSLELGDSALYFCASSLGGANYGYTFGSGTRLTVV.

The J gene is TRBJ1-2, the V gene TRBV5-5, with D tentatively TRBD1 (5 bases). There are 16 residues in the CDR3. Between the trimmed V and J ends, which lost 5 bases and 2 bases, there was a span of 19 bases. Germline V CDR1 and CDR2: SGHKS, YYEKEE (reference sequence). The CDR3 nucleotides are TGTGCCAGCAGGCAACAATGGACAATTCGAAACTATGGCTACACCTTC. Translated: CASRQQWTIRNYGYTF.

The J gene is TRBJ2-1, the V gene TRBV6-5, with 8 bases that match TRBD2. J was trimmed by 8 bases and V by 3 bases; bases with no gene match: 6. The CDR3 sequence is 14 residues long. Germline V gene lookup returns CDR1 MNHEY and CDR2 SVGAGI. The CDR3 DNA reads as TGTGCCAGCAGTTATGTAGCGGGGTTGGATGAGCAGTTCTTC. Translated: CASSYVAGLDEQFF.

This clone was seen only once. This chain uses TRBV5-1 with TRBJ2-3; TRBD2 agrees at 7 bases. Germline V gene sequence: CDR1 SGHRS, CDR2 YFSETQ. The CDR3 length is 17 residues. The ends lost 4 bases at V and 3 bases at J; junction bases unmatched: 14. The CDR3 region has the DNA TGCGCCAGCAGCCTTTATAGCCCTCGGGGGGATACAGATACGCAGTATTTT. Translating it yields CASSLYSPRGDTDTQYF.

The CDR3, as DNA: TGTGCCAGCAGCCCCGGGGCAGATACGCAGTATTTT. Translating gives CASSPGADTQYF. This chain joins TRBV9 and TRBJ2-3; D might be TRBD2 (5 bases). CDR3 length: 12 amino acids. CDR1 is SGDLS, CDR2 YYNGEE, per germline. Trimming removed 4 bases at V and 4 bases at J, with 7 bases between.

This chain uses TRBV27 with TRBJ2-7; D unclear. The CDR3 spans 11 residues. Trimming stripped 4 bases from V and 3 bases from J, with 4 bases between. The germline CDR1 and CDR2 sequences are MNHEY and SMNVEV (reference sequence). CDR3: CASSSIYEQYF. The CDR3 nucleotides are TGTGCCAGCAGTTCTATCTACGAGCAGTACTTC.

The chain joins TRBV6-5 to TRBJ1-2; D is unresolved. V was clipped by 2 bases and J by 4 bases, with 8 bases between them. Germline V gene data show CDR1 as MNHEY and CDR2 as SVGAGI. The CDR3 loop spans 13 amino acids. The CDR3 DNA sequence: TGTGCCAGCAGTTACAGGGCTATCTATGGCTACACCTTC. Protein sequence: CASSYRAIYGYTF.

This chain joins TRBV27 and TRBJ2-7; D might be TRBD1 (6 bases). Trimming took 5 bases from V and 1 from J, leaving 30 bases between them. The CDR3 contains 20 residues. Looked up from germline, CDR1 is MNHEY and CDR2 is SMNVEV (reference sequence). The CDR3 DNA reads as TGTGCCAGCAGTCTCAGCAGGGGTGATAGCGCGGCGCTCGGGTCCTACGAGCAGTACTTC. Amino acids: CASSLSRGDSAALGSYEQYF.

The V gene is TRBV5-4, the J gene TRBJ2-3; D is undetermined. This CDR3 comprises 14 residues. The germline V and J ends were trimmed by 2 bases and 4 bases, with 11 bases remaining between them. Germline V gene lookup returns CDR1 SGHNT and CDR2 YYREEE (reference sequence). The CDR3 protein is CASSFWFAPDTQYF. The CDR3 DNA sequence: TGTGCCAGCAGCTTTTGGTTCGCTCCAGATACGCAGTATTTT. The full variable domain, its missing parts supplied by reference TRBV5-4 and TRBJ2-3, is ETGVTQSPTHLIKTRGQQVTLRCSSQSGHNTVSWYQQALGQGPQFIFQYYREEENGRGNFPPRFSGLQFPNYSSELNVNALELDDSALYLCASSFWFAPDTQYFGPGTRLTVL.

The chain has TRBV28 and TRBJ2-7; unclear D gene. The CDR3 spans 12 residues. Trimming removed 3 bases from V and 3 bases from J, with 6 bases in between. Germline assignment: CDR1 MDHEN and CDR2 SYDVKM. CDR3 region: CASSFRNYEQYF. DNA for the CDR3: TGTGCCAGCAGTTTCCGAAACTACGAGCAGTACTTC.

The rearrangement joins TRBV29-1 to TRBJ2-7; D remains unclear. With 6 bases removed from V and 3 bases from J, the gap between germline ends came to 9 bases. CDR3 length equals 11 residues. The germline CDR1 and CDR2 sequences are SQVTM and ANQGSEA. This CDR3 is CSVTFRYEQYF. The DNA of the CDR3 is TGCAGCGTAACTTTTCGCTACGAGCAGTACTTC.

The chain is built from TRBV28 and TRBJ2-7; 10 nucleotides align to TRBD1. CDR1 is MDHEN, CDR2 SYDVKM, per germline. V gave up 4 bases and J gave up 4 bases; unmatched junction bases: 13. The CDR3 runs to 17 residues. This CDR3 is CASSSPKEGQGYYEQYF. CDR3 nucleotide sequence: TGTGCCAGCAGTTCCCCGAAAGAGGGACAGGGGTATTACGAGCAGTACTTC.

The rearrangement joins TRBV30 to TRBJ1-5, with 11 positions matching TRBD1. V trimming: 6 bases; J trimming: 1 base; junction bases outside the gene matches: 20. CDR1 and CDR2 (germline): GTSNPN, SVGIG (reference sequence). This CDR3 is 20 amino acids long. The DNA of the CDR3 is TGTGCCTGCACAGCCTCTTGGACAGGGGGCGTTAAATCCAGCAATCAGCCCCAGCATTTT. Its protein is CACTASWTGGVKSSNQPQHF.

The chain couples TRBV4-3 to TRBJ1-3; D ambiguous. The CDR3 totals 15 residues. V was shortened by 2 bases and J by 8 bases, with 16 bases between the two germline ends. The germline CDR1 and CDR2 sequences are LGHNA and YSLEER. The chain's CDR3 is CASSQTPLGGYTIYF. Here the CDR3 DNA reads TGCGCCAGCAGCCAAACCCCATTAGGAGGTTACACCATATATTTT.

This chain connects TRBV7-9 to TRBJ2-2, with 8 bases lining up with TRBD2. There are 17 residues in the CDR3. CDR1 is SEHNR and CDR2 is FQNEAQ in the germline V gene (reference sequence). V shed 4 bases, J shed 0 bases, and the junction held 7 bases outside the gene matches. CDR3 amino acids: CASSSQALAANTGELFF. CDR3 sequence (DNA): TGTGCCAGCAGCTCCCAGGCACTAGCGGCGAACACCGGGGAGCTGTTTTTT.

The chain uses TRBV6-1 and TRBJ2-1, with 9 bases aligning to TRBD1. CDR1 is MNHNS and CDR2 is SASEGT in the germline V gene. The junction had 10 bases not matched to a gene; V was cut back by 4 bases and J by 3 bases. The CDR3 runs 17 residues. The CDR3 DNA is TGTGCCAGCAGTGTTGCAACCGGGACAGGGCTCTACAATGAGCAGTTCTTC. This translates into CASSVATGTGLYNEQFF.

The J gene is TRBJ1-2, the V gene TRBV25-1; 8 bases line up with TRBD1. Germline CDR1 reads MGHDK; CDR2 reads SYGVNS. J gave up 4 bases and V 10 bases, and 8 bases lay outside the gene matches. This CDR3 is built from 13 residues. The CDR3 DNA reads TGTGCCACCCACATACAGGGGGGCTATGGCTACACCTTC. Protein sequence: CATHIQGGYGYTF.

This clone was picked up one time. This sequence joins TRBV13 and TRBJ2-5; 7 nucleotides line up with TRBD1. V lost 5 bases, J lost 2 bases, and 2 bases stayed unmatched. Germline V CDR1 and CDR2: PRHDT, FYEKMQ (reference sequence). The CDR3 is 13 residues long. The CDR3 sequence is CASSMGQQETQYF. CDR3 nucleotides: TGTGCCAGCAGCATGGGACAGCAAGAGACCCAGTACTTC.